The clone carrying this TCR beta chain was detected only a few times. These data come from a study of T cells of healthy individuals. TCRdb redid the calling of the 5' RACE reads with MiXCR, one entry per CDR3 protein. The sample consists of tens of thousands of distinct CDR3 sequences, around 16% of them appearing once. The origin of this receptor is a human donor in good health.

CDR3 loop: CASSQGAGGPRKNIQYF. The DNA of the CDR3 is TGTGCCAGCAGCCAAGGGGCGGGGGGGCCTAGAAAAAACATTCAGTACTTC. This rearrangement joins TRBV3-1 to TRBJ2-4; 9 nucleotides match TRBD2. Germline CDR1 reads LGHDT; CDR2 reads YNNKEL (reference sequence). With 1 base clipped from V and 4 bases from J, the junction kept 8 bases outside the gene matches. There are 17 residues in the CDR3. The full variable domain, its missing parts supplied by reference TRBV3-1 and TRBJ2-4, is DTAVSQTPKYLVTQMGNDKSIKCEQNLGHDTMYWYKQDSKKFLKIMFSYNNKELIINETVPNRFSPKSPDKAHLNLHINSLELGDSAVYFCASSQGAGGPRKNIQYFGAGTRLSVL.